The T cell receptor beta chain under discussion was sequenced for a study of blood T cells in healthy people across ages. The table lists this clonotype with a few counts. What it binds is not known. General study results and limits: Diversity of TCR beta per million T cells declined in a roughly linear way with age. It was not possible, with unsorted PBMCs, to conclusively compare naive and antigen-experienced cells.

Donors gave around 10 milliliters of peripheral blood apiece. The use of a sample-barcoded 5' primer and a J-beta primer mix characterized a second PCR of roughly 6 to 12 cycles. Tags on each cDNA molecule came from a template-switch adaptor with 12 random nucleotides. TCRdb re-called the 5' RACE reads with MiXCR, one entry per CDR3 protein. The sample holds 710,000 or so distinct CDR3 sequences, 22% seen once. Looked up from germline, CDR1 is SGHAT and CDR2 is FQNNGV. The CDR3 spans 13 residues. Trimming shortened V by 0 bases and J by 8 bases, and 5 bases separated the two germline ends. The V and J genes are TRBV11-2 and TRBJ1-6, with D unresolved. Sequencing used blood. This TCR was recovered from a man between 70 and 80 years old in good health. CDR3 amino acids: CASSLDWDSPLHF. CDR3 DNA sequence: TGTGCCAGCAGCTTAGATTGGGATTCACCCCTCCACTTT.